These T cell receptor beta chains were read from a single sample in a study of blood T cell repertoires in COVID-19. Clones were sequenced by immunoSEQ multiplex PCR, and TCRdb holds only the in-frame ones, with some missing. The sample lists more than 200,000 clones, about nine tenths occurring once. The sample taken for sequencing was peripheral blood. The origin of the receptors is a man between 65 and 85 years old with acute or convalescent COVID-19. Each CDR3 is given with its conserved first and last residue. Each record gives: J gene, D gene, V gene, clone size, CDR3 DNA, CDR3 protein. The D gene is left open where the match is weak. Not every row has a clone size; where given, it reads once, few, many or a size class.

j_gene: TRBJ2-7; d_gene: TRBD2; v_gene: TRBV2; abundance: -; CDR3nt: TGTGCCAGTGGGGAAGCTAGCGGGAGAAACGAGCAGTACTTC; CDR3aa: CASGEASGRNEQYF
j_gene: TRBJ1-4; d_gene: -; v_gene: TRBV2; abundance: -; CDR3nt: TGTGCCAGCAGTGAATACACGACAGATGAAAAACTGTTTTTT; CDR3aa: CASSEYTTDEKLFF
j_gene: TRBJ2-1; d_gene: TRBD2; v_gene: TRBV19; abundance: -; CDR3nt: TGTGCCAGTAGTATAGAGCTAGCGGGTAGTCGTCTAGATGAGCAGTTCTTC; CDR3aa: CASSIELAGSRLDEQFF
j_gene: TRBJ2-1; d_gene: -; v_gene: TRBV18; abundance: -; CDR3nt: TGTGCCAGCTCCCCCGGGATAGCGGACTACAATGAGCAGTTCTTC; CDR3aa: CASSPGIADYNEQFF
j_gene: TRBJ2-1; d_gene: TRBD1; v_gene: TRBV11-2; abundance: -; CDR3nt: TGTGCCAGCCGACCGTTGACGTCAGGGGGCCCCCTATACAATGAGCAGTTCTTC; CDR3aa: CASRPLTSGGPLYNEQFF
j_gene: TRBJ1-1; d_gene: -; v_gene: TRBV6-1; abundance: -; CDR3nt: TGTGCCAGCAGTGAGTCCGCGGGAATTGAAGCTTTCTTT; CDR3aa: CASSESAGIEAFF
j_gene: TRBJ2-2; d_gene: TRBD1; v_gene: TRBV15; abundance: -; CDR3nt: TGTGCCACCAGCAGAACAGGGGGCTCCGGGGAGCTGTTTTTT; CDR3aa: CATSRTGGSGELFF
j_gene: TRBJ1-5; d_gene: -; v_gene: TRBV2; abundance: -; CDR3nt: TGTGCCAGCAGAACTCAGGGAATTAGCAATCAGCCCCAGCATTTT; CDR3aa: CASRTQGISNQPQHF
j_gene: TRBJ2-1; d_gene: TRBD2; v_gene: TRBV19; abundance: once; CDR3nt: TGTGCCAGTACCCGTCTAGCGGGAGGCGCGAGCTCCTACAATGAGCAGTTCTTC; CDR3aa: CASTRLAGGASSYNEQFF
j_gene: TRBJ1-3; d_gene: -; v_gene: TRBV19; abundance: -; CDR3nt: TGTGCCAGTAGTATTCGAGGCCCCTCTGGAAACACCATATATTTT; CDR3aa: CASSIRGPSGNTIYF
j_gene: TRBJ2-1; d_gene: TRBD2; v_gene: TRBV14; abundance: -; CDR3nt: TGTGCCAGCAGCCCGCCAGCGGGAGGGGGCAATGAGCAGTTCTTC; CDR3aa: CASSPPAGGGNEQFF
j_gene: TRBJ2-1; d_gene: -; v_gene: TRBV4-2; abundance: -; CDR3nt: TGTGCCAGCAGCCATGAGAACGGTCGGGGGAATGAGCAGTTCTTC; CDR3aa: CASSHENGRGNEQFF
j_gene: TRBJ1-1; d_gene: -; v_gene: TRBV7-2; abundance: once; CDR3nt: TGTGCCAGCAGCTTATCGGTGTCTACCTTGAACACTGAAGCTTTCTTT; CDR3aa: CASSLSVSTLNTEAFF
j_gene: TRBJ2-5; d_gene: TRBD1; v_gene: TRBV24-1; abundance: -; CDR3nt: TGTGCCACCAGTGCCAGGACAGGGGGCGGACGGGTTTCGGAAGAGACCCAGTACTTC; CDR3aa: CATSARTGGGRVSEETQYF
j_gene: TRBJ1-5; d_gene: -; v_gene: TRBV6-5; abundance: once; CDR3nt: TGTGCCAGCAGTTACAGCCCGGTCTCGGGTCAGCCCCAGCATTTT; CDR3aa: CASSYSPVSGQPQHF
j_gene: TRBJ2-2; d_gene: TRBD2; v_gene: TRBV14; abundance: once; CDR3nt: TGTGCCAGCAGCCCCTGGACTAGCGGGAGAGCCTACACCGGGGAGCTGTTTTTT; CDR3aa: CASSPWTSGRAYTGELFF
j_gene: TRBJ2-7; d_gene: TRBD2; v_gene: TRBV4-2; abundance: -; CDR3nt: TGTGCCAGCAGCCAAAACGGACTAGCGGGCATGAGCGGGAACGAGCAGTACTTC; CDR3aa: CASSQNGLAGMSGNEQYF
j_gene: TRBJ2-1; d_gene: TRBD1; v_gene: TRBV10-3; abundance: -; CDR3nt: TGTGCCATCAGGGGGACAGGGGGCCAGGAGCAGTTCTTC; CDR3aa: CAIRGTGGQEQFF
j_gene: TRBJ2-1; d_gene: -; v_gene: TRBV5-4; abundance: -; CDR3nt: TGTGCCAGCTTCGGCGGGGGCCCTCCCAATGAGCAGTTCTTC; CDR3aa: CASFGGGPPNEQFF
j_gene: TRBJ2-5; d_gene: TRBD2; v_gene: TRBV5-5; abundance: -; CDR3nt: TGTGCCAGCAGCTTTGGGACTAGCGGGCCCCAAGAGACCCAGTACTTC; CDR3aa: CASSFGTSGPQETQYF
j_gene: TRBJ2-7; d_gene: TRBD2; v_gene: TRBV7-2; abundance: -; CDR3nt: TGTGCCAGCAGCGCCACTAGCGGGAGGTCGGGCGAGCAGTACTTC; CDR3aa: CASSATSGRSGEQYF
j_gene: TRBJ1-5; d_gene: TRBD1; v_gene: TRBV19; abundance: -; CDR3nt: TGTGCCAGTAGTACAGGACAGGGGCACCAGCCCCAGCATTTT; CDR3aa: CASSTGQGHQPQHF
j_gene: TRBJ2-1; d_gene: TRBD2; v_gene: TRBV6-5; abundance: -; CDR3nt: TGTGCCAGCAGGATGGCGGGGGGTGATGAGCAGTTCTTC; CDR3aa: CASRMAGGDEQFF
j_gene: TRBJ1-1; d_gene: TRBD1; v_gene: TRBV6-6; abundance: -; CDR3nt: TGTGCCAGCAGTTGGGACAGGGGGGGTGAAGCTTTCTTT; CDR3aa: CASSWDRGGEAFF
j_gene: TRBJ2-1; d_gene: TRBD2; v_gene: TRBV6-4; abundance: once; CDR3nt: TGTGCCAGCAGTCGTGGACTAGTAAATACTGAGCAGTTCTTC; CDR3aa: CASSRGLVNTEQFF
j_gene: TRBJ2-7; d_gene: -; v_gene: TRBV25-1; abundance: -; CDR3nt: TGTGCCAGCAGTTCCAGTACCTCCTACGAGCAGTACTTC; CDR3aa: CASSSSTSYEQYF
j_gene: TRBJ2-1; d_gene: -; v_gene: TRBV5-1; abundance: once; CDR3nt: TGCGCCAGCAGCTTGGTTAGCGCTTACAATGAGCAGTTCTTC; CDR3aa: CASSLVSAYNEQFF
j_gene: TRBJ2-7; d_gene: TRBD1; v_gene: TRBV5-1; abundance: -; CDR3nt: TGCGCCAGCAGCTTGGCCGGGGACAGGGTAATTGTCTACGAGCAGTACTTC; CDR3aa: CASSLAGDRVIVYEQYF